This T cell receptor (beta chain) was identified in a study of blood T cell repertoires in COVID-19. Study-level background: The analysed material was cDNA or gDNA that came from T cells, B-cell-depleted T cells, or PBMCs.

The ends lost 2 bases at V and 2 bases at J; junction bases unmatched: 2. The germline V gene has CDR1 SNHLY and CDR2 FYNNEI. This CDR3 is built from 15 residues. Profiling relied on immunoSEQ multiplex PCR, and the TCRdb table lists in-frame clones only, not all of them. The sample lists some 110,000 clones; 70% to 85% were seen once. Sequences were obtained from peripheral blood. This rearrangement joins TRBV2 to TRBJ2-3; the match to TRBD2 covers 9 bases. This sequence originates from a woman in her 70s with acute or convalescent COVID-19. The CDR3 DNA sequence: TGTGCCAGCAGTGAACTAGCGGGGAACACAGATACGCAGTATTTT. Protein sequence: CASSELAGNTDTQYF.